This TCR beta chain was found in a study of blood T cell repertoires in COVID-19. Study in general: Nucleic acid was either cDNA or gDNA, and it came from T cells, B-cell-depleted T cells, or PBMCs.

Sequencing was performed with immunoSEQ multiplex PCR; in TCRdb, only in-frame clones are kept and a portion is missing. The table lists about 260,000 clones, around 87% of them singletons. V shed 6 bases and J 4 bases; nucleotides not matched to a gene: 10. The CDR3 loop spans 16 amino acids. Germline V gene lookup returns CDR1 KGHSH and CDR2 LQKENI. The specimen was peripheral blood. J is TRBJ2-5 and V is TRBV18; 11 nucleotides agree with TRBD1. This clonotype was obtained from a woman aged 50 to 60 with acute or convalescent COVID-19. CDR3 bases: TGTGCCAGCTCCCCGTTGGGACAGGGGGTCACAGAGACCCAGTACTTC. It specifies CASSPLGQGVTETQYF. The complete variable domain, with remaining parts taken from reference TRBV18 and TRBJ2-5, reads NAGVMQNPRHLVRRRGQEARLRCSPMKGHSHVYWYRQLPEEGLKFMVYLQKENIIDESGMPKERFSAEFPKEGPSILRIQQVVRGDSAAYFCASSPLGQGVTETQYFGPGTRLLVL.